The 2 T cell receptor beta chains presented below share a single source sample, sequenced in a study of T cell changes during pregnancy in multiple sclerosis. Produced via immunoSEQ multiplex PCR; TCRdb's table is partial and in-frame only. The sample includes roughly 110,000 clones, roughly 89% of them seen just once. The source was peripheral blood, collected before pregnancy. These receptor sequences come from a female donor with multiple sclerosis, enrolled in a pregnancy study.

V usage is TRBV30 and J usage is TRBJ2-7; 13 nucleotides align to TRBD2. V was pared by 2 bases and J by 3 bases, with 7 bases of the junction left unmatched. Germline lookup yields CDR1 GTSNPN and CDR2 SVGIG (reference sequence). The CDR3 is 16 residues long. In nucleotides, the CDR3 is TGTGCCTGGAGTTCCGAACTAGCGGGGGGGATCTACGAGCAGTACTTC. The encoded protein is CAWSSELAGGIYEQYF.

J is TRBJ1-6 and V is TRBV5-1, with 7 bases fitting TRBD1. The junction had 10 bases not matched to a gene; V was cut back by 3 bases and J by 10 bases. The V gene's germline CDR1 is SGHRS and CDR2 YFSETQ. The CDR3 has 15 amino acids. CDR3 DNA: TGCGCCAGCAGCTCGAATCGACAGGGTAAATCACCCCTCCACTTT. Protein sequence: CASSSNRQGKSPLHF.